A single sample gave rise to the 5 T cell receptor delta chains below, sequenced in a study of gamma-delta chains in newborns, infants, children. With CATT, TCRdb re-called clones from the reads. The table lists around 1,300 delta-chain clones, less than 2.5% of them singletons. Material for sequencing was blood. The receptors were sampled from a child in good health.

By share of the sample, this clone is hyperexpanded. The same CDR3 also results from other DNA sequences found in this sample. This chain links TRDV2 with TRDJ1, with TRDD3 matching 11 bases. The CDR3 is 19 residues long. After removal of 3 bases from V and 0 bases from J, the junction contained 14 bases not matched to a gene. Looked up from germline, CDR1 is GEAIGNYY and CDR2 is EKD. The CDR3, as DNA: TGTGCCTGTGACCCCGCCTTACTGGGGGATATGAATTACACCGATAAACTCATCTTT. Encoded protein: CACDPALLGDMNYTDKLIF.

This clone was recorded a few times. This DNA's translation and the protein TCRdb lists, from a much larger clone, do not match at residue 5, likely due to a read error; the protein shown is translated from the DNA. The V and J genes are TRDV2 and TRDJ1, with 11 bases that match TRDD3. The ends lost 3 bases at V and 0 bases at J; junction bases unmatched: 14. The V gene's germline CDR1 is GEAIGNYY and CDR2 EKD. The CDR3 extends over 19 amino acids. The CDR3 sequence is CACDSALLGDMNYTDKLIF. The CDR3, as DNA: TGTGCCTGTGACTCCGCCTTACTGGGGGATATGAATTACACCGATAAACTCATCTTT.

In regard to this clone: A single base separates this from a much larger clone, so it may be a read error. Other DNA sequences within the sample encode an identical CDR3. The CDR3 spells CALGFLRGGPRTDKLIF. DNA for the CDR3: TGCGCTCTTGGTTTCCTACGTGGGGGGCCTCGCACCGATAAACTCATCTTT. V is TRDV1 and J is TRDJ1; D may be TRDD2 (7 bases). The CDR3 is made up of 17 amino acids. Germline assignment: CDR1 TSWWSYY and CDR2 QGS.

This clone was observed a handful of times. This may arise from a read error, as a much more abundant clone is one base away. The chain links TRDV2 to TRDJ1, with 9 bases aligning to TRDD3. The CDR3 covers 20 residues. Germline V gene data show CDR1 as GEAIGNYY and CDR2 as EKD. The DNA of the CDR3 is TGTGCCTGTGGCACCGTGATAAGAAGTTGGGGGATAAGAGACACCGATAAACTCATCTTT. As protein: CACGTVIRSWGIRDTDKLIF.

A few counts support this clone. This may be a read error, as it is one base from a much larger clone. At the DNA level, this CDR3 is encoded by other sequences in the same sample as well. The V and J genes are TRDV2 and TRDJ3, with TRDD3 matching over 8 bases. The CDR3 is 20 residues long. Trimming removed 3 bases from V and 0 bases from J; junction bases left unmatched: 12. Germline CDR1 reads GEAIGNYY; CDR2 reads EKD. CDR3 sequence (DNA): TGTGCCTGTGACCTTGTACTGGGGGGCAGAAGCTCCTGGGACACCCGACAGATGTTTTTC. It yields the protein CACDLVLGGRSSWDTRQMFF.